One sample yielded the 32 T cell receptor beta chains listed below, sequenced in a study of low-dose radiotherapy and immunotherapy resistance in tumors. Primers used for first-strand cDNA, a TRAV- and TRBV-specific set, covered both alpha and beta chains. TCR amplification ran approximately 20 PCR cycles using constant-region and V-primer adapter primers. TCRdb processed the reads anew with MiXCR; each CDR3 protein has one entry. The table lists roughly 7,300 distinct CDR3 sequences, roughly 88% of them singletons. The receptors stem from a human donor with advanced metastatic prostate, ovarian, gallbladder or colorectal cancer (not recorded which). This table probably holds off-target reads from a library built for another chain.

V usage is TRBV10-3 and J usage is TRBJ2-3; D is perhaps TRBD1 or TRBD2 (5 bases each). The CDR3 covers 15 residues. The V end lost 7 bases, the J end lost 5 bases, and 19 bases lay between the germline ends. Germline CDR1 reads ENHRY; CDR2 reads SYGVKD. In DNA, the CDR3 is TGTGCCATCAAGGGACCCGACCGGGCGGGAGATACGCAGTATTTT. It yields the protein CAIKGPDRAGDTQYF.

The DNA of the CDR3 is TGTGCCACCAGCTCCGGGACAGGGGGCCATGAGCAGTTCTTC. Its protein is CATSSGTGGHEQFF. The J gene is TRBJ2-1, the V gene TRBV24-1; 12 positions match TRBD1. Germline loops: CDR1 KGHDR, CDR2 SFDVKD. The V segment lost 7 bases and the J segment 8 bases; nucleotides outside the gene matches: 5. The CDR3 runs 14 residues.

This clonotype turned up a few times. The genes are TRBV12-3 or TRBV12-4 and TRBJ2-7; 8 bases fit TRBD2. The CDR3 is made up of 16 amino acids. After removal of 2 bases from V and 0 bases from J, the junction contained 6 bases not matched to a gene. The CDR3 sequence is CASSLNIAGRSYEQYF. The CDR3 region has the DNA TGTGCCAGCAGTTTAAATATAGCGGGGCGCTCCTACGAGCAGTACTTC.

The V and J genes are TRBV2 and TRBJ2-2, with D maybe TRBD2 (5 bases). Trimming removed 7 bases from V and 1 base from J, with 13 bases in between. CDR3 length equals 15 residues. CDR1 is SNHLY, CDR2 FYNNEI, per germline. In nucleotides, the CDR3 is TGTGCCAGCACCCCCCGAGCGGTGAACACCGGGGAGCTGTTTTTT. Translating gives CASTPRAVNTGELFF.

V usage is TRBV5-1 and J usage is TRBJ2-2; D might be TRBD2 (5 bases). The germline CDR1 and CDR2 sequences are SGHRS and YFSETQ. The CDR3 loop spans 15 amino acids. Trimming cost V 7 bases and J 4 bases, with 17 bases left between them. In DNA form, the CDR3 reads TGCGCCAGCCGAGCCGCGGGTCTCTCCACCGGGGAGCTGTTTTTT. Its translation is CASRAAGLSTGELFF.

The chain recombines TRBV9 with TRBJ2-4, with 8 bases identical to TRBD2. This CDR3 is built from 16 residues. Trimming took 2 bases from V and 9 from J; bases not matched to a gene: 13. CDR1 SGDLS and CDR2 YYNGEE come from the germline V gene. The CDR3, as DNA: TGTGCCAGCAGCGTCGGGAAGAGGGACGCGGGGGGCATTCAGTACTTC. This gives the protein CASSVGKRDAGGIQYF.

The V call is TRBV12-3 or TRBV12-4, the J call TRBJ2-3, with D perhaps TRBD2 (6 bases). V was clipped by 4 bases and J by 1 base, with 9 bases between them. There are 14 residues in the CDR3. The CDR3 sequence: CASSSDYRTDTQYF. The CDR3 coding sequence is TGTGCCAGCAGTTCGGACTACCGCACAGATACGCAGTATTTT.

The genes are TRBV14 and TRBJ2-7; tentatively, D is TRBD1 or TRBD2 (5 bases each). V was pared by 4 bases and J by 4 bases, with 23 bases between. Per the germline V gene, CDR1 is SGHDN and CDR2 is FVKESK. There are 17 residues in the CDR3. CDR3 amino acids: CASSLTYQGASPYEQYF. The CDR3 DNA reads TGTGCCAGCAGCCTAACGTATCAGGGAGCTAGCCCATACGAGCAGTACTTC.

This clonotype has only a few counts. This chain uses TRBV6-5 with TRBJ1-1; 7 bases are a match to TRBD1. V lost 6 bases, J lost 6 bases, and 10 bases stayed unmatched. The CDR3 totals 14 residues. Per germline, CDR1 MNHEY and CDR2 SVGAGI. CDR3 region: CASSSRQGGAEAFF. DNA for the CDR3: TGTGCCAGCAGCTCACGACAGGGTGGAGCTGAAGCTTTCTTT.

The chain links TRBV5-5 to TRBJ2-1, with D maybe TRBD2 (5 bases). The CDR3 loop spans 15 amino acids. Germline V CDR1 and CDR2: SGHKS, YYEKEE (reference sequence). The V end was cut by 3 bases, the J end by 9 bases, with 19 bases between. The CDR3 loop is CASSSGLVLLSEQFF. The CDR3 coding sequence is TGTGCCAGCAGCTCCGGACTGGTTCTTCTCAGTGAGCAGTTCTTC.

The rearrangement uses TRBV27 and TRBJ1-5, with a possible D match to TRBD1 (6 bases). Germline CDR1 MNHEY, CDR2 SMNVEV (reference sequence). The CDR3 length is 12 residues. Between the trimmed V and J ends, which lost 10 bases and 4 bases, there was a span of 11 bases. The CDR3 sequence: CATRQANQPQHF. For the CDR3, the DNA is TGTGCCACAAGACAGGCGAATCAGCCCCAGCATTTT.

This sequence joins TRBV6-2 or TRBV6-3 and TRBJ1-5, with 8 bases identical to TRBD1. Germline CDR1 MNHEY, CDR2 SVGEGT. This CDR3 is 16 amino acids long. The V segment lost 5 bases and the J segment 3 bases; nucleotides outside the gene matches: 9. For the CDR3, the DNA is TGTGCCAGCAGTACCCGGACAGGGTCGTACAATCAGCCCCAGCATTTT. Its protein is CASSTRTGSYNQPQHF.

V gene TRBV5-1 combines with J gene TRBJ1-1, with TRBD1 matching over 7 bases. The length of the CDR3 is 13 residues. V gave up 3 bases and J gave up 4 bases; unmatched junction bases: 3. Germline assignment: CDR1 SGHRS and CDR2 YFSETQ. CDR3 sequence reads: CASSSGQATEAFF. The CDR3 DNA reads as TGCGCCAGCAGCTCCGGACAGGCCACTGAAGCTTTCTTT.

The chain links TRBV6-8 to TRBJ1-3; no clear D. The CDR3 is made up of 15 amino acids. The germline V gene has CDR1 MNHGY and CDR2 SAAAGT. Trimming removed 2 bases from V and 4 bases from J, with 12 bases in between. CDR3: CASSYMRERGNTIYF. The CDR3 DNA follows: TGTGCCAGCAGTTACATGAGGGAGCGAGGAAACACCATATATTTT.

This clonotype was seen a handful of times. The V gene is TRBV4-2, the J gene TRBJ1-2; no firm D call. Germline V CDR1 and CDR2: LGHNA, YNFKEQ. CDR3 length: 14 amino acids. The germline V and J ends were trimmed by 0 bases and 7 bases, with 12 bases remaining between them. DNA of the CDR3: TGTGCCAGCAGCCAAGATTTGGGGTACGGTGGCTACACCTTC. Residues: CASSQDLGYGGYTF.

This chain connects TRBV20-1 to TRBJ2-1, with 8 bases that match TRBD1. The CDR3 extends over 13 amino acids. Germline CDR1 is DFQATT and CDR2 is SNEGSKA (reference sequence). After removal of 5 bases from V and 5 bases from J, the junction contained 5 bases not matched to a gene. Written as DNA, the CDR3 is TGCAGTGCTGGACAGGGTGGGGACAATGAGCAGTTCTTC. It codes for CSAGQGGDNEQFF.

The V and J genes are TRBV20-1 and TRBJ2-2; D might be TRBD1 (5 bases). Trimming took 3 bases from V and 8 from J, leaving 10 bases between them. Germline loops: CDR1 DFQATT, CDR2 SNEGSKA (reference sequence). The CDR3 runs 12 residues. The DNA of the CDR3 is TGCAGTGCTAGTTGGGGCGGTGGGGAGCTGTTTTTT. Its protein product is CSASWGGGELFF.

This clonotype was recorded once. The CDR3 loop reads CAISEEIDSGSGNSPLHF. In DNA form, the CDR3 reads TGTGCCATCAGTGAGGAAATAGACTCAGGGTCCGGAAATTCACCCCTCCACTTT. This rearrangement joins TRBV10-3 to TRBJ1-6; maybe TRBD1 (5 bases). The germline gives CDR1 ENHRY, CDR2 SYGVKD. This CDR3 is 18 amino acids long. V lost 2 bases and J lost 7, with 21 bases in between.

The J gene is TRBJ2-7, the V gene TRBV2; perhaps TRBD2 as D (5 bases). The CDR3 contains 11 residues. Germline values: CDR1 SNHLY, CDR2 FYNNEI. V dropped 10 bases and J dropped 3 bases, with 10 bases sitting between them. The CDR3 DNA reads TGTGCCATTAACCGGGACTACGAGCAGTACTTC. Translating it yields CAINRDYEQYF.

This clonotype appeared once. The chain uses TRBV3-1 and TRBJ2-3, with D unclear. The CDR3 contains 14 residues. Germline V gene sequence: CDR1 LGHDT, CDR2 YNNKEL (reference sequence). V lost 2 bases and J 6 bases, leaving 12 bases between the germline ends. Here the CDR3 reads CASSQRRSRDTQYF. The CDR3 DNA reads as TGTGCCAGCAGCCAACGGCGGTCGAGGGATACGCAGTATTTT.

The V and J genes are TRBV18 and TRBJ2-3; D is unclear. Germline V CDR1 and CDR2: KGHSH, LQKENI. V gave up 2 bases and J gave up 4 bases, with 7 bases separating them. The CDR3 has 13 amino acids. CDR3 nucleotide sequence: TGTGCCAGCTCACCATTGTTATCAGATACGCAGTATTTT. Translating gives CASSPLLSDTQYF.

The J gene is TRBJ2-1, the V gene TRBV7-8, with D uncertain. CDR1 and CDR2 (germline): SGHVS, FQNEAQ. The V and J ends lost 1 base and 6 bases respectively, with 7 bases between them. This CDR3 contains 13 residues. CDR3 loop: CASSLGRFNEQFF. CDR3 nucleotide sequence: TGTGCCAGCAGCTTAGGACGGTTCAATGAGCAGTTCTTC.

The rearrangement joins TRBV14 to TRBJ2-1; 12 nucleotides match TRBD2. Germline lookup yields CDR1 SGHDN and CDR2 FVKESK. The V segment lost 2 bases and the J segment 5 bases; nucleotides outside the gene matches: 4. This CDR3 has 16 residues. The CDR3, as DNA: TGTGCCAGCAGCCAACTACTAGCGGGGGGCGACAATGAGCAGTTCTTC. Its translation: CASSQLLAGGDNEQFF.

V is TRBV29-1 and J is TRBJ2-7; D is undetermined. This CDR3 is 12 amino acids long. V was shortened by 4 bases and J by 0 bases, with 7 bases between the two germline ends. CDR1 is SQVTM, CDR2 ANQGSEA, per germline. CDR3: CSVVLTSYEQYF. CDR3 in DNA: TGCAGCGTTGTTCTAACCTCCTACGAGCAGTACTTC.

The chain recombines TRBV13 with TRBJ2-3; 10 nucleotides align to TRBD2. The CDR3 contains 14 residues. In germline, CDR1 is PRHDT, CDR2 FYEKMQ (reference sequence). V lost 4 bases and J lost 5; bases outside the gene matches: 3. In DNA, the CDR3 is TGTGCCAGCAGCTGGACTAGCGGTGGAGATACGCAGTATTTT. Amino acids: CASSWTSGGDTQYF.

The gene calls are TRBV20-1 and TRBJ2-3, with TRBD2 matching 8 bases. CDR1 DFQATT and CDR2 SNEGSKA come from the germline V gene (reference sequence). CDR3 length: 18 amino acids. Germline trimming cut 4 bases from V and 0 bases from J; bases unmatched to any gene: 15. The CDR3 sequence: CSATTSRGGKFSTDTQYF. DNA of the CDR3: TGCAGTGCTACTACCTCTCGCGGGGGGAAATTCAGCACAGATACGCAGTATTTT.

CDR3 sequence (DNA): TGTGCCAGCAGCAAGGACACCACTGCTGTTGCTTTCTTT. Translation gives CASSKDTTAVAFF. This chain connects TRBV5-6 to TRBJ1-1; possibly TRBD1 for D (5 bases). V was clipped by 4 bases and J by 11 bases, with 18 bases between them. Germline CDR1 reads SGHDT; CDR2 reads YYEEEE. This CDR3 is 13 amino acids long. Full variable domain (rest looked up from reference TRBV5-6 and TRBJ1-1): DAGVTQSPTHLIKTRGQQVTLRCSPKSGHDTVSWYQQALGQGPQFIFQYYEEEERQRGNFPDRFSGHQFPNYSSELNVNALLLGDSALYLCASSKDTTAVAFFGQGTRLTVV.

The sample holds one count of this clonotype. V usage is TRBV10-3 and J usage is TRBJ2-1; D remains ambiguous. CDR3 length: 12 amino acids. Trimming removed 5 bases from V and 4 bases from J, with 6 bases in between. Germline V gene data show CDR1 as ENHRY and CDR2 as SYGVKD. The CDR3 DNA sequence: TGTGCCATCAGTCCGTGGTACAATGAGCAGTTCTTC. The encoded protein is CAISPWYNEQFF.

The table lists this clonotype with a few counts. CDR3 nucleotide sequence: TGCAGTGCCGCGCCTTCAGGGTCCGGAGTGGCTTTCTTT. Its translation is CSAAPSGSGVAFF. This rearrangement joins TRBV20-1 to TRBJ1-1; the D gene is possibly TRBD1 (5 bases). This CDR3 is 13 amino acids long. Trimming removed 6 bases from V and 11 bases from J, with 22 bases in between. Per germline, CDR1 DFQATT and CDR2 SNEGSKA (reference sequence).

The genes are TRBV7-9 and TRBJ1-2; D may be TRBD1 (5 bases). Germline V lookup: CDR1 SEHNR, CDR2 FQNEAQ (reference sequence). Trimming left V 5 bases short and J 3 bases short, with 7 bases between. This CDR3 is 12 amino acids long. CDR3 region: CASSPRDYGYTF. CDR3 sequence (DNA): TGTGCCAGCAGCCCCAGGGACTATGGCTACACCTTC.

The chain employs TRBV6-1 and TRBJ2-7; D possibly matches TRBD1 or TRBD2 (5 bases each). Trimming took 5 bases from V and 4 from J, leaving 9 bases between them. Looked up from germline, CDR1 is MNHNS and CDR2 is SASEGT. There are 12 residues in the CDR3. CDR3 region: CASSRDGYEQYF. CDR3 sequence (DNA): TGTGCCAGCAGTCGGGACGGGTACGAGCAGTACTTC.

The V and J genes are TRBV7-2 and TRBJ2-2; D is unresolved. Trimming shortened V by 4 bases and J by 4 bases, and 10 bases separated the two germline ends. The CDR3 covers 14 residues. Germline assignment: CDR1 SGHTA and CDR2 FQGNSA. CDR3 sequence reads: CASSSGPSTGELFF. The CDR3 region has the DNA TGTGCCAGCAGCTCGGGCCCCTCCACCGGGGAGCTGTTTTTT.